The 27 T cell receptor beta chains below were found in one sample sequenced in a study of OX40 agonist ivuxolimab in advanced cancers. The assay was immunoSEQ multiplex PCR, and TCRdb's table has in-frame clones only and misses some. Here the sample spans around 62,000 clones, around 90% being singletons. The sequences come from CD4+ or CD8+ T cells sorted from blood, collected in a trial of the OX40 agonist ivuxolimab. Receptors originate from an adult with an advanced solid tumor such as melanoma, head and neck, liver or kidney cancer.

The rearrangement joins TRBV5-5 to TRBJ1-1; 7 nucleotides agree with TRBD1. The trim removed 5 bases at V and 2 bases at J, leaving 6 bases unmatched. This CDR3 contains 14 residues. Germline V gene sequence: CDR1 SGHKS, CDR2 YYEKEE (reference sequence). CDR3 in amino acids: CASSQTGPNTEAFF. In DNA, the CDR3 is TGTGCCAGCAGTCAGACAGGGCCCAACACTGAAGCTTTCTTT.

This sequence joins TRBV6-5 and TRBJ2-7; 8 bases align to TRBD2. Germline CDR1 reads MNHEY; CDR2 reads SVGAGI. With V trimmed by 0 bases and J by 6 bases, 4 bases remained unmatched. The CDR3 totals 14 residues. Here the CDR3 reads CASSYSTTSGEQYF. DNA for the CDR3: TGTGCCAGCAGTTACTCGACAACTAGCGGCGAGCAGTACTTC.

The chain links TRBV10-3 to TRBJ1-5; TRBD1 agrees at 7 bases. This CDR3 region has 18 residues. V lost 6 bases to trimming and J lost 0 bases; unmatched junction nucleotides: 14. From germline, CDR1 is ENHRY and CDR2 SYGVKD. The CDR3 region is CAISDPGGSGYSNQPQHF. CDR3 DNA: TGTGCCATCAGCGACCCAGGGGGTTCGGGATATAGCAATCAGCCCCAGCATTTT.

The chain has TRBV10-2 and TRBJ2-1; 12 nucleotides agree with TRBD2. In germline, CDR1 is WSHSY, CDR2 SAAADI. The CDR3 has 16 amino acids. V dropped 7 bases and J dropped 7; count of bases not matched to a gene: 11. The CDR3 region is CASKKGGTSGSNEQFF. The CDR3 DNA reads TGCGCCAGCAAGAAGGGTGGGACTAGCGGGTCGAATGAGCAGTTCTTC.

The chain couples TRBV5-1 to TRBJ2-7; D remains unclear. The ends were cut back, 4 bases at V and 2 bases at J, with 10 bases in the middle. Germline lookup yields CDR1 SGHRS and CDR2 YFSETQ. The CDR3 is 13 amino acids. CDR3 region: CASSAARTYEQYF. In nucleotides, the CDR3 is TGCGCCAGCAGCGCGGCAAGAACCTACGAGCAGTACTTC. The whole variable domain, remainder taken from reference TRBV5-1 and TRBJ2-7, is KAGVTQTPRYLIKTRGQQVTLSCSPISGHRSVSWYQQTPGQGLQFLFEYFSETQRNKGNFPGRFSGRQFSNSRSEMNVSTLELGDSALYLCASSAARTYEQYFGPGTRLTVT.

This chain uses TRBV28 with TRBJ2-7; 12 bases agree with TRBD1. The J segment lost 6 bases and the V segment lost 3 bases, leaving 6 bases of the junction unmatched. The CDR3 loop spans 15 amino acids. Germline values: CDR1 MDHEN, CDR2 SYDVKM. For the CDR3, the DNA is TGTGCCAGCAGTTTGCTGGGACAGGGGGCACTCGAGCAGTACTTC. It is translated as CASSLLGQGALEQYF.

The chain combines TRBV25-1 with TRBJ2-1; 14 bases match TRBD2. Germline CDR1 MGHDK, CDR2 SYGVNS. The junction had 2 bases not matched to a gene; V was cut back by 4 bases and J by 6 bases. The CDR3 is made up of 15 amino acids. CDR3 in amino acids: CASSGLAGGLNEQFF. CDR3 nucleotides: TGTGCCAGCAGTGGACTAGCGGGAGGGCTCAATGAGCAGTTCTTC.

The chain uses TRBV6-5 and TRBJ1-6; tentatively, D is TRBD1 (5 bases). Germline V gives CDR1 MNHEY, CDR2 SVGAGI. The CDR3 is made up of 16 amino acids. Trimming cost V 2 bases and J 8 bases, with 16 bases left between them. CDR3 DNA sequence: TGTGCCAGCAGTTACAATTCCGGGACCGGGGATTCACCCCTCCACTTT. This sequence encodes CASSYNSGTGDSPLHF.

On this clone itself: Compared with germline, one end of the junction differs, possibly owing to a read error. V is TRBV18 and J is TRBJ1-4; D gene ambiguous. The CDR3 has 16 amino acids. CDR1 and CDR2 (germline): KGHSH, LQKENI. The CDR3 here is CASSLEEKTTNEKLFF. In nucleotides, the CDR3 is TGTGCCAGTTCACTCGAAGAGAAGACAACTAATGAAAAACTGTTTTTT.

The chain uses TRBV7-2 and TRBJ2-7; a weak D match, TRBD2 (5 bases). Between the trimmed V and J ends, which lost 4 bases and 0 bases, there was a span of 10 bases. The CDR3 is 14 residues long. The germline gives CDR1 SGHTA, CDR2 FQGNSA. Here the CDR3 reads CASSWQRNSYEQYF. The CDR3 bases are TGTGCCAGCAGCTGGCAGCGGAACTCCTACGAGCAGTACTTC.

The chain carries TRBV7-9 and TRBJ1-3; maybe TRBD1 (6 bases). This CDR3 has 15 amino acids. Germline assignment: CDR1 SEHNR and CDR2 FQNEAQ (reference sequence). The V and J ends lost 7 bases and 2 bases respectively, with 15 bases between them. In nucleotides, the CDR3 is TGTGCCAGCACCCCAGGCAGGGGCACTGGAAACACCATATATTTT. It encodes CASTPGRGTGNTIYF.

This chain connects TRBV28 to TRBJ2-7; TRBD1 aligns across 8 bases. Germline CDR1 and CDR2: MDHEN and SYDVKM. Trimming at V came to 1 base and at J to 2 bases, leaving 10 bases not matched to a gene. The CDR3 is made up of 17 amino acids. The CDR3 DNA follows: TGTGCCAGCAGTTTATCCGGACAGGGATCCCTCACCTACGAGCAGTACTTC. It translates to CASSLSGQGSLTYEQYF.

This chain links TRBV19 with TRBJ2-5, with 7 bases that match TRBD1. The junction had 13 bases not matched to a gene; V was cut back by 4 bases and J by 5 bases. From germline, CDR1 is LNHDA and CDR2 SQIVND (reference sequence). The CDR3 runs 16 residues. The CDR3 DNA reads as TGTGCCAGTAGTAACACCCCACAGGACAGGTCCGAGACCCAGTACTTC. It translates to CASSNTPQDRSETQYF. Full variable domain (rest looked up from reference TRBV19 and TRBJ2-5): DGGITQSPKYLFRKEGQNVTLSCEQNLNHDAMYWYRQDPGQGLRLIYYSQIVNDFQKGDIAEGYSVSREKKESFPLTVTSAQKNPTAFYLCASSNTPQDRSETQYFGPGTRLLVL.

Comment on this clone: The same CDR3 arises from other DNA sequences in this sample as well. The chain has TRBV5-1 and TRBJ1-1, with D possibly being TRBD1 (5 bases). The germline V gene encodes CDR1 SGHRS and CDR2 YFSETQ. The V gene lost 0 bases and the J gene lost 4 bases, with 13 bases spanning the gap. The CDR3 length is 15 residues. CDR3 in amino acids: CASSLGGGRGTEAFF. The CDR3 region has the DNA TGCGCCAGCAGCTTGGGTGGGGGTCGGGGCACTGAAGCTTTCTTT.

The chain employs TRBV9 and TRBJ2-5, with 13 nucleotides matching TRBD2. This CDR3 spans 15 amino acids. V gave up 1 base and J gave up 5 bases; unmatched junction bases: 2. The germline gives CDR1 SGDLS, CDR2 YYNGEE. DNA for the CDR3: TGTGCCAGCAGCGTAACTAGCGGGAGGGGGGAGACCCAGTACTTC. It yields the protein CASSVTSGRGETQYF. Looking up the rest from reference TRBV9 and TRBJ2-5 gives the full variable domain: DSGVTQTPKHLITATGQRVTLRCSPRSGDLSVYWYQQSLDQGLQFLIQYYNGEERAKGNILERFSAQQFPDLHSELNLSSLELGDSALYFCASSVTSGRGETQYFGPGTRLLVL.

This chain uses TRBV6-4 with TRBJ2-3; maybe TRBD2 (6 bases). V was trimmed by 3 bases and J by 2 bases, leaving 9 bases between them. CDR1 MRHNA and CDR2 SNTAGT come from the germline V gene. The CDR3 consists of 14 residues. CDR3 in amino acids: CASSDGTSTDTQYF. The CDR3 DNA follows: TGTGCCAGCAGTGATGGGACTTCCACAGATACGCAGTATTTT.

The chain combines TRBV7-2 with TRBJ1-2; 10 bases fit TRBD1. In germline, CDR1 is SGHTA, CDR2 FQGNSA. V lost 5 bases, J lost 2 bases, and 2 bases stayed unmatched. The length of the CDR3 is 14 residues. This CDR3 is CASSRGQGNYGYTF. The CDR3 DNA follows: TGTGCCAGCAGCCGGGGACAGGGGAACTATGGCTACACCTTC.

This clone came up once. The chain uses TRBV2 and TRBJ2-5; D is undetermined. V was cut by 4 bases and J by 1 base, with 7 bases left in between. In germline, CDR1 is SNHLY, CDR2 FYNNEI. CDR3 length: 13 amino acids. The chain's CDR3 is CASSVESQETQYF. For the CDR3, the DNA is TGTGCCAGCAGTGTGGAGTCCCAAGAGACCCAGTACTTC. The complete variable domain, with remaining parts taken from reference TRBV2 and TRBJ2-5, reads EPEVTQTPSHQVTQMGQEVILRCVPISNHLYFYWYRQILGQKVEFLVSFYNNEISEKSEIFDDQFSVERPDGSNFTLKIRSTKLEDSAMYFCASSVESQETQYFGPGTRLLVL.

The V call is TRBV27, the J call TRBJ2-6, with D possibly called TRBD1 or TRBD2 (5 bases each). This CDR3 spans 15 amino acids. The germline V and J ends were trimmed by 3 bases and 4 bases, with 10 bases remaining between them. Germline V lookup: CDR1 MNHEY, CDR2 SMNVEV (reference sequence). CDR3 coding DNA: TGTGCCAGCAGTTTGAGGGGAACAGGGGCCAACGTCCTGACTTTC. This codes for CASSLRGTGANVLTF.

The genes are TRBV5-4 and TRBJ2-7; 7 bases line up with TRBD1. The CDR3 sequence is 15 residues long. The germline CDR1 and CDR2 sequences are SGHNT and YYREEE (reference sequence). The junction had 8 bases not matched to a gene; V was cut back by 3 bases and J by 2 bases. The CDR3 loop is CASSSPDRVPYEQYF. The CDR3 DNA is TGTGCCAGCAGCTCCCCCGACAGGGTCCCCTACGAGCAGTACTTC.

The J gene is TRBJ2-5, the V gene TRBV6-1; tentative D call: TRBD1 (5 bases). Germline loops: CDR1 MNHNS, CDR2 SASEGT. Trimming removed 6 bases from V and 5 bases from J, with 16 bases in between. The CDR3 is 14 residues long. The CDR3 region has the DNA TGTGCCAGCAGGGGGTTAGGGGTAAAGGAGACCCAGTACTTC. Translating gives CASRGLGVKETQYF.

The V gene is TRBV4-1, the J gene TRBJ2-2; D may be TRBD1 or TRBD2 (6 bases each). V shed 0 bases and J shed 5 bases, with 16 bases lying between them. The germline gives CDR1 MGHRA, CDR2 YSYEKL. There are 17 residues in the CDR3. CDR3 residues: CASSQDGSGANTGELFF. The CDR3 region has the DNA TGCGCCAGCAGCCAAGATGGTTCGGGGGCCAATACCGGGGAGCTGTTTTTT.

V gene TRBV5-1 combines with J gene TRBJ1-1; possibly TRBD1 for D (5 bases). The CDR3 totals 11 residues. Germline CDR1 is SGHRS and CDR2 is YFSETQ. V lost 4 bases and J 12 bases, leaving 13 bases between the germline ends. The chain's CDR3 is CASSGQGGSFF. The CDR3 DNA is TGCGCCAGCAGCGGTCAGGGAGGATCTTTCTTT. The entire variable domain, with the rest obtained from reference TRBV5-1 and TRBJ1-1, is as follows: KAGVTQTPRYLIKTRGQQVTLSCSPISGHRSVSWYQQTPGQGLQFLFEYFSETQRNKGNFPGRFSGRQFSNSRSEMNVSTLELGDSALYLCASSGQGGSFFGQGTRLTVV.

The rearrangement links TRBV11-2 to TRBJ2-4; TRBD2 aligns across 14 bases. The CDR3 runs 16 residues. In germline, CDR1 is SGHAT, CDR2 FQNNGV. V was pared by 8 bases and J by 7 bases, with 10 bases of the junction left unmatched. CDR3 protein: CASAVTSGRAGNIQYF. CDR3 in DNA: TGTGCCAGCGCGGTGACTAGCGGGAGGGCCGGGAACATTCAGTACTTC.

V and J are TRBV7-9 and TRBJ2-3; no clear D gene. The CDR3 extends over 12 amino acids. Trimming took off 5 bases at V and 2 bases at J, with 5 bases between the two ends. Germline values: CDR1 SEHNR, CDR2 FQNEAQ (reference sequence). Written as DNA, the CDR3 is TGTGCCAGCAGCGAGCCCACAGATACGCAGTATTTT. Protein: CASSEPTDTQYF.

The chain employs TRBV6-1 and TRBJ2-5, with TRBD2 matching 10 bases. Trimming removed 6 bases from V and 4 bases from J; junction bases left unmatched: 11. Per the germline V gene, CDR1 is MNHNS and CDR2 is SASEGT. This CDR3 comprises 16 residues. The CDR3 DNA follows: TGTGCCAGCAGAGAAAGCGGGAGGGCCTGGGGAGAGACCCAGTACTTC. Its translation is CASRESGRAWGETQYF.

V and J are TRBV2 and TRBJ1-2; D might be TRBD1 (6 bases). This CDR3 has 14 residues. From germline, CDR1 is SNHLY and CDR2 FYNNEI. V was clipped by 5 bases and J by 4 bases, with 14 bases between them. The CDR3 sequence: CASSQQGTFYGYTF. CDR3 DNA sequence: TGTGCCAGCAGTCAACAGGGCACCTTCTATGGCTACACCTTC. Full variable domain (outside the CDR3, taken from reference TRBV2 and TRBJ1-2): EPEVTQTPSHQVTQMGQEVILRCVPISNHLYFYWYRQILGQKVEFLVSFYNNEISEKSEIFDDQFSVERPDGSNFTLKIRSTKLEDSAMYFCASSQQGTFYGYTFGSGTRLTVV.